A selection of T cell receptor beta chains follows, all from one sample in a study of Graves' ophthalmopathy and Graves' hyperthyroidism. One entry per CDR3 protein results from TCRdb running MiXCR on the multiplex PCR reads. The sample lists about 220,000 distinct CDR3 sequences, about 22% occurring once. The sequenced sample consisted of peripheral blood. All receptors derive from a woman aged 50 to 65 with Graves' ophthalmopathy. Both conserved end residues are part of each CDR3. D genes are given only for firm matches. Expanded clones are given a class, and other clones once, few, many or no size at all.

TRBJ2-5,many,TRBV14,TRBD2,CASSQATSGSWETQYF,TGTGCCAGCAGCCAAGCCACTAGCGGGAGCTGGGAGACCCAGTACTTC
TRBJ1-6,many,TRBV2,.,CASSERNSPLHF,TGTGCCAGCAGTGAACGGAATTCACCCCTCCACTTT
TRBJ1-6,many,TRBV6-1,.,CASSEGSENSPLHF,TGTGCCAGCAGTGAAGGGTCAGAGAATTCACCCCTCCACTTT
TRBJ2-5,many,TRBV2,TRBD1,CASRQGRQGGQETQYF,TGTGCCAGCCGCCAAGGCAGACAGGGTGGGCAAGAGACCCAGTACTTC
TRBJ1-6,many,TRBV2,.,CASNRQINSPLHF,TGTGCCAGCAACCGACAGATTAATTCACCCCTCCACTTT
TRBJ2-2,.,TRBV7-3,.,CASSSHGGNGELFF,TGTGCCAGCAGCTCCCACGGGGGAAACGGGGAGCTGTTTTTT
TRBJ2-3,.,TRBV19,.,CASSRSLDTQYF,TGTGCCAGTAGTAGATCATTAGATACGCAGTATTTT
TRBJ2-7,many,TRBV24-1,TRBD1,CAISNRGQNEQYF,TGTGCCATATCGAACAGGGGGCAGAACGAGCAGTACTTC
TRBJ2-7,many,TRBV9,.,CASSVGQGDGYEQYF,TGTGCCAGCAGCGTAGGTCAAGGGGACGGCTACGAGCAGTACTTC
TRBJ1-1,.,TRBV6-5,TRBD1,CASSYGTGATEAFF,TGTGCCAGCAGTTATGGGACAGGAGCCACTGAAGCTTTCTTT
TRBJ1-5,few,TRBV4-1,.,CASSQEGRSRNQPQHF,TGCGCCAGCAGCCAAGAAGGGCGCAGTCGCAATCAGCCCCAGCATTTT
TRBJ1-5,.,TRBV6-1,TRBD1,CASTHGQGLDQPQHF,TGTGCCAGCACCCATGGACAGGGGCTGGATCAGCCCCAGCATTTT
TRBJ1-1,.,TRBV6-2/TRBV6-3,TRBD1,CASSYSDRSVKAFF,TGTGCCAGCAGTTACTCGGACAGGTCTGTGAAAGCTTTCTTT
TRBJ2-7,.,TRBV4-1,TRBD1,CASSQEGTGSSYEQYF,TGCGCCAGCAGCCAAGAGGGGACAGGGAGCTCCTACGAGCAGTACTTC
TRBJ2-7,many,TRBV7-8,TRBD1,CASSWSGTGGTEQYF,TGTGCCAGCAGCTGGTCCGGGACAGGGGGGACGGAGCAGTACTTC
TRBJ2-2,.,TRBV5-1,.,CASSPDLPGTGELFF,TGCGCCAGCAGCCCGGACTTGCCGGGCACCGGGGAGCTGTTTTTT
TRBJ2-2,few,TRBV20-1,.,CSAQGVGNTGELSF,TGCAGTGCTCAAGGGGTAGGAAACACCGGGGAGCTGTCTTTT
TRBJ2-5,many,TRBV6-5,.,CASSYPGWGNQETQYF,TGTGCCAGCAGTTACCCCGGGTGGGGGAACCAAGAGACCCAGTACTTC
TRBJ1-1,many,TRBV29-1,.,CSVASIGKMGTEAFF,TGCAGCGTTGCAAGTATTGGGAAAATGGGAACTGAAGCTTTCTTT
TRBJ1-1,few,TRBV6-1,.,CASSAPGDHTEAFF,TGTGCCAGCAGCGCACCTGGGGATCACACTGAAGCTTTCTTT
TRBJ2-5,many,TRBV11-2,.,CASSPQGGETQYF,TGTGCCAGCAGCCCCCAAGGGGGGGAGACCCAGTACTTC
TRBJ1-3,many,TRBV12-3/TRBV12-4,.,CASIAISGNTIYF,TGTGCCAGCATAGCTATCTCTGGAAACACCATATATTTT
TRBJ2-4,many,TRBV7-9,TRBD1,CASSPSLGQGAGIAKNIQYF,TGTGCCAGCAGCCCCTCCCTAGGACAGGGGGCCGGAATAGCCAAAAACATTCAGTACTTC
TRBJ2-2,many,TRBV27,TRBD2,CASTAGTSGELFF,TGTGCCAGCACCGCAGGGACTAGCGGGGAGCTGTTTTTT
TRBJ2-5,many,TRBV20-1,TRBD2,CSARDSGKETQYF,TGCAGTGCTAGAGATAGCGGGAAAGAGACCCAGTACTTC
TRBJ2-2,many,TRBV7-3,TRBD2,CASSSVAGGWPGELFF,TGTGCCAGCAGCTCTGTAGCGGGAGGGTGGCCCGGGGAGCTGTTTTTT
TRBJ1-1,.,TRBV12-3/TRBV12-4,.,CASSIGQTVEAFF,TGTGCCAGCAGTATCGGACAGACCGTCGAAGCTTTCTTT
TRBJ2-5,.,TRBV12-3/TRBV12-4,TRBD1,CASSPMTGVRETQYF,TGTGCCAGCAGCCCAATGACAGGGGTGCGCGAGACCCAGTACTTC
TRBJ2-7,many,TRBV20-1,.,CSARDAGSDYEQYF,TGCAGTGCTAGAGATGCTGGTAGCGACTACGAGCAGTACTTC
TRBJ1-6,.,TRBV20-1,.,CSAREGGNSPLHF,TGCAGTGCTCGGGAGGGAGGTAATTCACCCCTCCACTTT
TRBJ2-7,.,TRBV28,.,CASTTSVGPYEQYF,TGTGCCAGCACCACGTCGGTCGGGCCCTACGAGCAGTACTTC
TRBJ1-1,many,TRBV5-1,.,CASSLAAGWTEAFF,TGCGCCAGCAGCTTGGCAGCGGGGTGGACTGAAGCTTTCTTT
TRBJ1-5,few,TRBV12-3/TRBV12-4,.,CASSTGTGVGGPQHF,TGTGCCAGCAGCACCGGGACTGGGGTCGGAGGACCCCAGCATTTT
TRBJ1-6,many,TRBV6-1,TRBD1,CASQLRGQSSPLHF,TGTGCCAGCCAACTTAGGGGGCAGAGTTCACCCCTCCACTTT
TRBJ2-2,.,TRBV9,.,CASSVGGANTGELFF,TGTGCCAGCAGCGTGGGCGGGGCGAACACCGGGGAGCTGTTTTTT
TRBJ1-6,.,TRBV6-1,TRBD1,CAGRTGDSPPHF,TGTGCCGGCAGGACAGGGGACTCACCCCCCCACTTT
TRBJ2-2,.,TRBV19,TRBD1,CATAIWGRGPNTGELFF,TGTGCCACAGCAATTTGGGGCAGGGGGCCGAACACCGGGGAGCTGTTTTTT
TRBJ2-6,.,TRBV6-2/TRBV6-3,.,CASSYSGRTTGANVLTF,TGTGCCAGCAGTTACTCAGGCAGAACAACTGGGGCCAACGTCCTGACTTTC
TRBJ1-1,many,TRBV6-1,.,CASSQTAGGTEAFF,TGTGCCAGCAGCCAAACCGCGGGTGGCACTGAAGCTTTCTTT
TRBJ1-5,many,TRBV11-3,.,CASSPTMRGGAGSNQPQHF,TGTGCCAGCAGCCCAACAATGAGGGGGGGGGCTGGGAGCAATCAGCCCCAGCATTTT
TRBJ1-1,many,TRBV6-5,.,CASSSRVSGAEAFF,TGTGCCAGCAGTTCCCGGGTCTCTGGGGCTGAAGCTTTCTTT
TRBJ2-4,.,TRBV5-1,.,CASSSGAENIQYF,TGCGCCAGCAGTTCCGGGGCAGAAAACATTCAGTACTTC
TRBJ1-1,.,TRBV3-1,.,CASSQDQGVGSTEAFF,TGTGCCAGCAGCCAAGATCAGGGCGTGGGAAGCACTGAAGCTTTCTTT
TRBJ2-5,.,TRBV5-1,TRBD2,CASRASGGYQETQYF,TGCGCCAGCAGAGCTAGCGGGGGATACCAAGAGACCCAGTACTTC
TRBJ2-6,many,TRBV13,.,CASSSFGGREYAGANVLTF,TGTGCCAGCAGCTCCTTCGGGGGGCGGGAGTACGCTGGGGCCAACGTCCTGACTTTC
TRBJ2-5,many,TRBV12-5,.,CASGQGGYEETQYF,TGTGCTAGTGGCCAGGGGGGATATGAAGAGACCCAGTACTTC
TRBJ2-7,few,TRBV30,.,CASIEGLNEQYF,TGTGCCTCAATAGAGGGATTGAACGAGCAGTACTTC
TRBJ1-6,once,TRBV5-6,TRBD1,CASRKTGVSPLHF,TGTGCCAGCAGGAAGACAGGGGTTTCACCCCTCCACTTT
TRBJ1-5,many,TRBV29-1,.,CSVSDGANQPQHF,TGCAGCGTCTCGGACGGGGCCAATCAGCCCCAGCATTTT
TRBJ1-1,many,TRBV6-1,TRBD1,CASRGQAAGTEAFF,TGTGCCAGCAGAGGACAGGCAGCGGGGACTGAAGCTTTCTTT
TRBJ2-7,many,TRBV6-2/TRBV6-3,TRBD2,CASSMPPLAGGPPGYEQYF,TGTGCCAGCAGTATGCCACCCTTAGCGGGAGGGCCCCCTGGCTACGAGCAGTACTTC
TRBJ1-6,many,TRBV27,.,CASGPGSGGSYNSPLHF,TGTGCCAGCGGCCCCGGTTCCGGAGGTTCCTATAATTCACCCCTCCACTTT
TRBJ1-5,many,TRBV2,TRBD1,CASARGGQFQPQHF,TGTGCCAGCGCCCGGGGGGGACAGTTTCAGCCCCAGCATTTT
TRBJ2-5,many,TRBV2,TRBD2,CASTSGRAGETQYF,TGTGCCAGCACAAGCGGGAGGGCAGGCGAGACCCAGTACTTC